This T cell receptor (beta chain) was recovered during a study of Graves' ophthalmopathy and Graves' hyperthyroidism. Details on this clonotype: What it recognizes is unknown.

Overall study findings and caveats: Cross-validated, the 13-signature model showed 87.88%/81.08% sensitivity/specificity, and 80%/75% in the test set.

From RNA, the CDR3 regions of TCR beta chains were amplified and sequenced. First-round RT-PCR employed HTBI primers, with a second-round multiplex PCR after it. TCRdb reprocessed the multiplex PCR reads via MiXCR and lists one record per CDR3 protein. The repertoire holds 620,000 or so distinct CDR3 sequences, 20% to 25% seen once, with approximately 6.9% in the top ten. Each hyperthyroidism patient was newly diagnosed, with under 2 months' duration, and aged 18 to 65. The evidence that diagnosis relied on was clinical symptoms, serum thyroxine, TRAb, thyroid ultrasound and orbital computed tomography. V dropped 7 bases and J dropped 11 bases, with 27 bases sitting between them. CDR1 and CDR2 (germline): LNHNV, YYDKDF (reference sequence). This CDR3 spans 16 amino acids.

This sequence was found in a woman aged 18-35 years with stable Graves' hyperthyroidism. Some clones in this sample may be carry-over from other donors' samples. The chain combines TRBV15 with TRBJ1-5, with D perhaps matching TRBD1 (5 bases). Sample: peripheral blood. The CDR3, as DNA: TGTGCCACCAAAATAGGGGTGGGTTGGGTCAATCTGTCCCAGCATTTT. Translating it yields CATKIGVGWVNLSQHF.